This T cell receptor (beta chain) was identified during a study of T cell responses to AZD1222 COVID-19 vaccine (dated by TCRdb to about 2021). Broadly, across the study: A total of just over 230 trial participants underwent TCR sequencing, of whom 200 to 220 had received two doses of AZD1222 and approximately 26 had received two doses of the MenACWY control vaccine. Trial participants were enrolled by age into 18-55, 56-69 and 70-plus year subgroups, with 148, 28 and 57 TCR-sequenced participants respectively.

Summary of the overall study and its limitations: In the small 56-69-year group, the increase in depth fell short of significance, most likely because of low power. Vaccine-associated CD4 TCRs spanned the whole spike protein, with dominant responses in regions 160-218 and 743-854. Most participants were white British and females outnumbered males, and the authors suggested that clonal diversity may have been underestimated. Nearly half of unique spike-specific TCRs reportedly recognized epitopes outside regions mutated in the B.1.351 and B.1.1.7 variants. Spike-specific TCR breadth and depth rose significantly after two AZD1222 doses compared with day 0 and with MenACWY recipients. Because no day 14 peak-response samples were available, the repertoires could be characterized only after the peak T cell response. Conclusions about previously exposed vaccinees are limited because only six or seven AZD1222 recipients were SARS-CoV-2 seropositive at baseline.

The CDR3 regions of human TCRbeta chains were subjected to immunosequencing. Regarding the original processing steps: TCRs in the repertoires were compared against a reference library of SARS-CoV-2-specific TCRs that had been generated with the MIRA antigen-specificity platform. Breadth meant the fraction of unique TCRs that were SARS-CoV-2-associated, whereas depth meant the fraction of total T cells that were SARS-CoV-2-associated. Each spike-specific TCR was assigned to its reactive spike region and to a CD4 or CD8 class using the MIRA data. Log10-transformed breadth and depth values were compared by one-way ANOVA with Sidak's multiple comparisons tests. Not all clones reach the TCRdb copy of this immuneACCESS table, which keeps in-frame sequences only. Checked studies attribute under half of the gap to unresolved V genes and leave the rest unexplained. The DNA was the basis for D and trimming; V, J and clone size are from that table. The sample data list over 120,000 clones, and around 94% of these were observed just once. Of the sample, approximately 12% falls within the top ten clones.

This clone was seen only once. There is no known antigen for this receptor. Base qualities were left out, and no much larger clone turns up one base away. The meaning of the sample's time point label: sample from adult after SARS-CoV-2 infection, after symptom onset. Two convalescent COVID-19 patients, sampled after symptom onset from adults with prior SARS-CoV-2 infection, were also TCR-sequenced for comparison. From the cysteine through the phenylalanine, the CDR3 covers 12 amino acids. The retained sequence is limited to the CDR3, 36 bases, with the frame set at the first base. In the germline V gene, CDR1 corresponds to SQVTM and CDR2 to ANQGSEA. Trimming removed 5 bases from V and 7 bases from J; the gene matches leave 7 bases unexplained.

The sequence came from an adult who had recovered from COVID-19. This specimen was peripheral blood, taken after recovery from COVID-19. Recombination linked TRBV29-1 to TRBJ1-2, with TRBD1 identical over 7 junction bases. The CDR3 in this case is CSVFFGQVGYTF. The DNA reads TGCAGCGTTTTTTTCGGACAGGTTGGCTACACCTTC.